The T cell receptor beta chain under discussion was sequenced for a study of Graves' ophthalmopathy and Graves' hyperthyroidism. Scientists amplified the TCR beta CDR3 regions from RNA transcripts. Scientists carried out first-round RT-PCR using HTBI primers and then a second-round multiplex PCR. Each CDR3 protein is one row after TCRdb ran MiXCR on the multiplex PCR reads. The sample shows 400,000 or so distinct CDR3 sequences, about a sixth of them seen only once. The sample holds many counts of this clonotype. Looked up from germline, CDR1 is DFQATT and CDR2 is SNEGSKA (reference sequence). The CDR3 is made up of 15 amino acids. V was trimmed by 0 bases and J by 4 bases, leaving 13 bases between them.

The receptor comes from an adult woman with stable Graves' hyperthyroidism. The specimen was peripheral blood. The rearrangement uses TRBV20-1 and TRBJ1-5; D is ambiguous. CDR3: CSARDWVGSNQPQHF. CDR3 coding DNA: TGCAGTGCTAGAGATTGGGTGGGAAGTAATCAGCCCCAGCATTTT.